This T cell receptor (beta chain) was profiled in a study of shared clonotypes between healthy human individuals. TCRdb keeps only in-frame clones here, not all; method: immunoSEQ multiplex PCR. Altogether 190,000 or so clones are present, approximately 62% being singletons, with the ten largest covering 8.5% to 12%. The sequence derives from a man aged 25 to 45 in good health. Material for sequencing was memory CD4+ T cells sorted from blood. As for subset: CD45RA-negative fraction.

CDR3 amino acids: CASSERQGYHEQYF. The DNA for the CDR3 is TGTGCCAGCAGTGAACGACAGGGTTACCACGAGCAGTACTTC. The rearrangement links TRBV6-1 to TRBJ2-7, with TRBD1 matching 7 bases. J gave up 5 bases and V 2 bases, and 6 bases lay outside the gene matches. This CDR3 contains 14 residues. Germline V gives CDR1 MNHNS, CDR2 SASEGT.